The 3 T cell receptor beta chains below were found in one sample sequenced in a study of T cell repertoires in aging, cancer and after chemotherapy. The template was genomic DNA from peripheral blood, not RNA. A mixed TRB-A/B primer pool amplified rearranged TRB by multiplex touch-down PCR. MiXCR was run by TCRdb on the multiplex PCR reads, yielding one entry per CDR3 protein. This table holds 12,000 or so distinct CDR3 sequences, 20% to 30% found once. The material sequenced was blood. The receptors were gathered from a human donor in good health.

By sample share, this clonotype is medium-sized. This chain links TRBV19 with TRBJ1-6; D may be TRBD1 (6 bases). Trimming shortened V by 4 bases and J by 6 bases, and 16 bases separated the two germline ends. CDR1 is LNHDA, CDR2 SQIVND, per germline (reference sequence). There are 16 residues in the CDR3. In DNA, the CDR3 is TGTGCCAGTAGTACCGACAGGACAGTTCGTAATTCACCCCTCCACTTT. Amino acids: CASSTDRTVRNSPLHF.

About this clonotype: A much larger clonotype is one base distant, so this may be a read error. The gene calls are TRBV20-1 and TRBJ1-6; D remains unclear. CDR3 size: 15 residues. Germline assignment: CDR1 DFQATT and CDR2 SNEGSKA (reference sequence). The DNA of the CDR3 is TGCAGAGCCCCCGTGGAGAGTGTGTATAATTCACCCCTCCACTTT. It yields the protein CRAPVESVYNSPLHF.

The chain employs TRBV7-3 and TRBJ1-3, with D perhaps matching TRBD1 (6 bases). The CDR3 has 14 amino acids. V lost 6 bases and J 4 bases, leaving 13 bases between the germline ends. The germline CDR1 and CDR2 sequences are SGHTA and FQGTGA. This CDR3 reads CASSPPDSGNTIYF. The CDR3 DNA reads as TGTGCCAGCAGTCCTCCGGACAGCGGAAACACCATATATTTT.